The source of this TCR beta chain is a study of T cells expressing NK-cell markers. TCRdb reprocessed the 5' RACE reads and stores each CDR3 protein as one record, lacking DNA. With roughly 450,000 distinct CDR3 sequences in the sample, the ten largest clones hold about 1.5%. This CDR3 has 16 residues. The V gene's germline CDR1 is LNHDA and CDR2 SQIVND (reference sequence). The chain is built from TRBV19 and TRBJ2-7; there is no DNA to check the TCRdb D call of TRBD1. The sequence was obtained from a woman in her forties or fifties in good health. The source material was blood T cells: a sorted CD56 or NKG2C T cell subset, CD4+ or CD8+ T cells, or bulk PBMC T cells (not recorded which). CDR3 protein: CASAASGTVSSYEQYF.